The 8 T cell receptor beta chains given below trace back to one sample, sequenced in a study of neurological immune-mediated disorders. In TCRdb, the 5' RACE reads were re-called with MiXCR into one record per CDR3 protein. The sample comprises 31,000 or so distinct CDR3 sequences, roughly 1.6% of which are singletons, and approximately 8.7% rests with the top ten. Material: PBMCs. These receptors all stem from a woman in her thirties with multiple sclerosis.

This clonotype came up many times. The CDR3 is CASSLSFF. The CDR3 DNA is TGTGCCAGCAGCCTCAGTTTTTTT. V usage is TRBV6-5 and J usage is TRBJ1-4; D not resolved. V lost 6 bases to trimming and J lost 17 bases, with 7 bases between them. The CDR3 length is 8 residues. Looked up from germline, CDR1 is MNHEY and CDR2 is SVGAGI.

This clonotype was found many times. The rearrangement links TRBV20-1 to TRBJ1-1; D uncertain. The V gene's germline CDR1 is DFQATT and CDR2 SNEGSKA (reference sequence). The CDR3 has 13 residues. CDR3 sequence: CCPYETMNTEAFF. The CDR3 nucleotides are TGCTGCCCCTACGAAACTATGAACACTGAAGCTTTCTTT.

This clonotype has a count of ten or more. The rearrangement links TRBV6-5 to TRBJ1-2, with 7 nucleotides matching TRBD1. Trimming took 5 bases from V and 8 from J; bases not matched to a gene: 11. The CDR3 spans 14 residues. CDR1 and CDR2 (germline): MNHEY, SVGAGI. The CDR3, as DNA: TGTGCCAGCAGTCTTGCAACAGGGGTACCGGGCTACACCTTC. The encoded protein is CASSLATGVPGYTF.

This clonotype was found many times. The chain recombines TRBV10-3 with TRBJ2-3; 7 bases map to TRBD2. The ends lost 10 bases at V and 2 bases at J; junction bases unmatched: 12. The CDR3 has 15 residues. Per the germline V gene, CDR1 is ENHRY and CDR2 is SYGVKD. In nucleotides, the CDR3 is TGTGCCAGCGCCCCGGGACTAAGGATCACAGATACGCAGTATTTT. This translates into CASAPGLRITDTQYF.

The sample holds many counts of this clonotype. The rearrangement uses TRBV5-1 and TRBJ2-5; D remains unclear. The germline V gene encodes CDR1 SGHRS and CDR2 YFSETQ. Deletions cut 0 bases from V and 5 bases from J, with 8 bases between. This CDR3 spans 13 amino acids. In DNA form, the CDR3 reads TGCGCCAGCAGCTTGGAACTCTCGGAGACCCAGTACTTC. Encoded protein: CASSLELSETQYF.

Many counts were recorded for this clonotype. CDR3 residues: CASSVALAGLNTQYF. In DNA, the CDR3 is TGTGCCAGCAGCGTAGCGTTAGCGGGGTTGAATACGCAGTATTTT. V and J are TRBV9 and TRBJ2-3; TRBD2 agrees at 8 bases. Trimming removed 0 bases from V and 7 bases from J; junction bases left unmatched: 7. Germline values: CDR1 SGDLS, CDR2 YYNGEE. The CDR3 spans 15 residues.

This clonotype occurred many times. J is TRBJ1-1 and V is TRBV12-3 or TRBV12-4; D gene unclear. V gave up 6 bases and J gave up 12 bases, with 17 bases separating them. The CDR3 consists of 12 residues. CDR3 amino acids: CASSPRRVGTFF. DNA for the CDR3: TGTGCCAGCAGCCCGCGGAGGGTTGGGACTTTCTTT.

This clonotype has ten or more counts. The V gene is TRBV7-3, the J gene TRBJ1-2; D gene uncertain. The CDR3 has 14 amino acids. CDR1 SGHTA and CDR2 FQGTGA come from the germline V gene. V was pared by 4 bases and J by 8 bases, with 17 bases between. In DNA, the CDR3 is TGTGCCAGCAGCTCACAGCAAGGGATAAAGGGCTACACCTTC. Amino acid sequence: CASSSQQGIKGYTF.